This T cell receptor (beta chain) was sequenced in a study of blood T cell repertoires in COVID-19. Study summary: Samples taken during acute and convalescent COVID-19 were collected in the United States, Italy and Spain. In each case, the material was cDNA or gDNA derived from T cells, B-cell-depleted T cells, or PBMCs.

The table came from immunoSEQ multiplex PCR; TCRdb's copy has only in-frame clones and leaves some out. The sample holds around 260,000 clones; nearly 90% are singletons and the top ten take about 0.7%. The CDR3 consists of 15 residues. V shed 6 bases and J 2 bases; nucleotides not matched to a gene: 7. Germline V CDR1 and CDR2: LNHDA, SQIVND (reference sequence). The V call is TRBV19, the J call TRBJ2-1; TRBD1 agrees at 7 bases. This clonotype originated in a human donor in a cohort sampled during active COVID-19. Sequences were obtained from peripheral blood. Here the CDR3 DNA reads TGTGCCAGTAGCGCGACAGGGAGTACCTACAATGAGCAGTTCTTC. The encoded protein is CASSATGSTYNEQFF.